This T cell receptor (beta chain) was sequenced for a study of regulatory T cells in long-lasting Graves disease. Study information: With positive TSH receptor antibodies and over 5 years of antithyroid drugs, Graves' disease was considered persistent.

The CDR3 sequence is 17 residues long. In germline, CDR1 is LNHNV, CDR2 YYDKDF (reference sequence). The ends were cut back, 10 bases at V and 0 bases at J, with 24 bases in the middle. Time point here: persistent/refractory GD, antithyroid drugs over 5 years with positive TRAb. Isolated PBMC RNA provided the starting material for the TCR library. Diagnosing Graves' disease relied on the American Thyroid Association guidelines. This clonotype was observed many times. What it recognizes is unknown. Study-wide results and limits: Persistent cases favored TRBV28, TRBJ1-2 and TRBJ2-5.

The TCR beta library used iRepertoire HTBI primers with Arm-PCR amplification of CDR3. As handled by the study authors: In the combined samples, under 80 TRBV and some 15 TRBJ segments were identified. TCRdb recomputed calls from the multiplex PCR reads with MiXCR, one row per CDR3 protein. What appears here as the V and J calls and clone size reflects TCRdb's work, not the paper's. This sample has 500,000 to 700,000 distinct CDR3 sequences; 30% occur once, and the top ten carry under 50%. The genes are TRBV15 and TRBJ2-5; weak D call: TRBD1 (6 bases). This receptor was taken from a female donor with Graves disease. The sample in question was peripheral blood mononuclear cells (PBMCs), obtained when the disease was refractory, from a patient treated with antithyroid drugs. CDR3 sequence: CAIRGGIGTPYQETQYF. The CDR3, as DNA: TGTGCCATCAGGGGCGGAATAGGGACACCGTACCAAGAGACCCAGTACTTC.